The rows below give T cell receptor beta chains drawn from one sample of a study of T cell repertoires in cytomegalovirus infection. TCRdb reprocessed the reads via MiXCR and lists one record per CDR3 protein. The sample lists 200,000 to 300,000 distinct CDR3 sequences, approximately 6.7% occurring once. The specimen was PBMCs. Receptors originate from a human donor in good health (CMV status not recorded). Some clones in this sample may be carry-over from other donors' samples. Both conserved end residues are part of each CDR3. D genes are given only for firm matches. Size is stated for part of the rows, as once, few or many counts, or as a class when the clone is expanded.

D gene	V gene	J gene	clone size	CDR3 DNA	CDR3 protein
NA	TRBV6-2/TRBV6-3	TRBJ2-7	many	TGTGCCAGCAGTTACCGGCAGGAGGGTAACTACGAGCAGTACTTC	CASSYRQEGNYEQYF
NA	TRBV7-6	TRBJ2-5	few	TGTGCCAGCAGCTTAGCAGTTTCAGAGACCCAGTACTTC	CASSLAVSETQYF
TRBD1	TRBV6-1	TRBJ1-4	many	TGTGCCAGCACCCCGGACAGGGGGCGTGAAAAACTGTTTTTT	CASTPDRGREKLFF
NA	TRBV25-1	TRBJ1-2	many	TGTGCCAGCAGTGAAAACGCAGGGTGGGGCTACACCTTC	CASSENAGWGYTF
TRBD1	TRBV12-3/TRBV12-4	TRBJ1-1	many	TGTGCCAGCAGTTCGGCGTGGAGGGGGCCTGAAGCTTTCTTT	CASSSAWRGPEAFF
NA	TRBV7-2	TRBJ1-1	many	TGTGCCAGCAGCTGGGTTCGGGACACTGAAGCTTTCTTT	CASSWVRDTEAFF
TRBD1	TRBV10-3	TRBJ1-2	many	TGTGCCTCTCGAATTCGAGGGGGCATTTGGTATGGCTACACCTTC	CASRIRGGIWYGYTF
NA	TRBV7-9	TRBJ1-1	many	TGTGCCAGCAGCTTAGCGTCCCCTCGGGGCACTGAAGCTTTCTTT	CASSLASPRGTEAFF
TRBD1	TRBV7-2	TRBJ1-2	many	TGTGCCAGCAGCGGACGGACAGGGGGCGATGGCTACACCTTC	CASSGRTGGDGYTF
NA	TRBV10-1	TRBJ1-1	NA	TGCGCCAGCAGTTCCGGGCCGGCGCCAGCTTTCTTT	CASSSGPAPAFF
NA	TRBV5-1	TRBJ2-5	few	TGCGCCAGCAGCTTGGGGGCTGGAAGACTTCTAGAGACCCAGTACTTC	CASSLGAGRLLETQYF
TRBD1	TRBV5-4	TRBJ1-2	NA	TGTGCCAGCAGCCATCTAGGACAGGCGGCGGAAGGCTACACCTTC	CASSHLGQAAEGYTF
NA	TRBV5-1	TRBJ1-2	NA	TGCGCCAGCAGCTTGTCGGTTACAACAAGGGACTATGGCTACACCTTC	CASSLSVTTRDYGYTF
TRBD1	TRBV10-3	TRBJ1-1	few	TGTGCCATCAGCACGACGGGACAGGCGAGGACTGAAGCTTTCTTT	CAISTTGQARTEAFF
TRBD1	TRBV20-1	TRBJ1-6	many	TGCAGTGCTAGGGTCGACAGGGGCCCCCGGACACTCCACTTT	CSARVDRGPRTLHF
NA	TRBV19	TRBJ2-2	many	TGTGCCAGTAGTGATACCGGGGAGCTGTTTTTT	CASSDTGELFF
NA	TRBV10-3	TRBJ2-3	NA	TGTGCCATCAGTACCGGGACAGATACGCAGTATTTT	CAISTGTDTQYF
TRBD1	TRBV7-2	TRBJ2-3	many	TGTGCCAGCAGCTTAGGGGGACACAGGGGGGATACGCAGTATTTT	CASSLGGHRGDTQYF
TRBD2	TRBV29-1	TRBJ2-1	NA	TGCAGCGTTGAGGGGGGGTCGACGGGAGATGAGCAGTTCTTC	CSVEGGSTGDEQFF
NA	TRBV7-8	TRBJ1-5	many	TGTGCCAGCAGCTTAGGGGGTAGTCAGCCCCAGCATTTT	CASSLGGSQPQHF
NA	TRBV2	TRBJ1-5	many	TGTGCCAGCAGTGATGCGGGGTATCAGCCCCAGCATTTT	CASSDAGYQPQHF
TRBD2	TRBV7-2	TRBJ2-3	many	TGTGCCAGCAGCCTCTCCGGGACTAGCGGGGGGTTAGATACGCAGTATTTT	CASSLSGTSGGLDTQYF
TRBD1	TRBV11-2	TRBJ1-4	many	TGTGCCAGCAGCCTCGGACAGGGTAACGGTGAAAAACTGTTTTTT	CASSLGQGNGEKLFF
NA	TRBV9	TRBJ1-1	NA	TGTGCCAGCAGCGTAGTCGGAGGCAACACTGAAGCTTTCTTT	CASSVVGGNTEAFF
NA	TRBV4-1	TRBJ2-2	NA	TGCGCCAGCAGGTCGGGTTCAACCGGGGAGCTGTTTTTT	CASRSGSTGELFF
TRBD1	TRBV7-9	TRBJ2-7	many	TGTGCCAGCAGCCCTCTGGACAGGGACTCCTACGAGCAGTACTTC	CASSPLDRDSYEQYF
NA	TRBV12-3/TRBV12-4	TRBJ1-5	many	TGTGCCAGCAGCAATCAGGGCCACCAGCCCCAGCATTTT	CASSNQGHQPQHF
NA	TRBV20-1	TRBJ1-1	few	TGCAGTGCTAGAGATCCCCAGGGGATGAACACTGAAGCTTTCTTT	CSARDPQGMNTEAFF
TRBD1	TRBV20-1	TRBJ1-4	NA	TGCAGTGTCAGGGGGGATGCAACTAATGAAAAACTGTTTTTT	CSVRGDATNEKLFF
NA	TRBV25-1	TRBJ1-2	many	TGTGCCAGCAGTGTCTACAGGGAAAGCGGTGGCTACACCTTC	CASSVYRESGGYTF
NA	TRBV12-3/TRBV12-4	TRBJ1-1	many	TGTGCCAGCAGACCCACACAGGGAAGGAACACTGAAGCTTTCTTT	CASRPTQGRNTEAFF
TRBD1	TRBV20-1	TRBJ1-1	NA	TGCAGTGCTACAGGGGGCAACACTGAAGCTTTCTTT	CSATGGNTEAFF
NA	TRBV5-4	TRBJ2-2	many	TGTGCCAGCAGGGGCTCGGACTATGCCGGGGAGCTGTTTTTT	CASRGSDYAGELFF
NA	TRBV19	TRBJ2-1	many	TGTGCCAGTAGTGTCGACAGAAGCTCCTACAATGAGCAGTTCTTC	CASSVDRSSYNEQFF
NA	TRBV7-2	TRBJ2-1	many	TGTGCCAGCACCCCGGGCGGAATTGGGTACAATGAGCAGTTCTTC	CASTPGGIGYNEQFF
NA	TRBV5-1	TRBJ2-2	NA	TGCGCCAGCAGCTTGACAGGGTCCTCTCTTCCGGGCGCCGGGGAGCTGTTTTTT	CASSLTGSSLPGAGELFF
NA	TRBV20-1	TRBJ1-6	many	TGCAGTGCTTGGCCTGATCGGAATTCACCCCTCCACTTT	CSAWPDRNSPLHF
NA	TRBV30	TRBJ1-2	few	TGTGCCTGGAGTGTAGGGCAATCCAACTATGGCTACACCTTC	CAWSVGQSNYGYTF
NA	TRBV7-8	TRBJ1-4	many	TGTGCCAGCAGCCTTACAGCGACGATTGAAAAACTGTTTTTT	CASSLTATIEKLFF
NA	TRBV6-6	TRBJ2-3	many	TGTGCCAGCAGTCCCAGGGCCTCTAGCACAGATACGCAGTATTTT	CASSPRASSTDTQYF
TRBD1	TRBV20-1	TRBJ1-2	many	TGCAGTGCTAGAGTATACGCACAGGGGCTAGGGTATGGCTACACCTTC	CSARVYAQGLGYGYTF
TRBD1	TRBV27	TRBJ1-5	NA	TGTGCCAGCGGATCCTTAGGGACAGGGGGCGCGTATCAGCCCCAGCATTTT	CASGSLGTGGAYQPQHF
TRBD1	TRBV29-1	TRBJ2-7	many	TGCAGCGTACAGGGGGTCGAGCAGTACTTC	CSVQGVEQYF
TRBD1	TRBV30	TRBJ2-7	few	TGTGCCTGGCGCCCGGGACAGCTATACGAGCAGTACTTC	CAWRPGQLYEQYF
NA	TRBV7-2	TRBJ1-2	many	TGTGCCAGCAGCCTCCTGGGGGGGGGACGACTCAGCTATGGCTACACCTTC	CASSLLGGGRLSYGYTF
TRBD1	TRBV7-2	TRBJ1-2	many	TGTGCCAGCACCTTTGTACAGGGGCCGGATGGCTACACCTTC	CASTFVQGPDGYTF
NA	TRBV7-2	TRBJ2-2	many	TGTGCCAGCAGCTTGGGCAGGGCGAACACCGGGGAGCTGTTTTTT	CASSLGRANTGELFF
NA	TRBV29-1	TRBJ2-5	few	TGCAGCGTTGAAGGACAGATCGAAGAGACCCAGTACTTC	CSVEGQIEETQYF
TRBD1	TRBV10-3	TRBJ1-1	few	TGTGCCATCAGTGATCCTCGGACAGGTAACACTGAAGCTTTCTTT	CAISDPRTGNTEAFF
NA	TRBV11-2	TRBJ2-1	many	TGTGTTTCGGGGGAGCAGAGCTCCTACAATGAGCAGTTCTTC	CVSGEQSSYNEQFF